One T cell receptor beta chain is described in this entry. Its antigen is as yet unknown. The same CDR3 is also encoded by other DNA sequences in this sample. The sample originates from a study of T cell responses to AZD1222 COVID-19 vaccine. Overall study findings and caveats: Increases in Spike-specific TCR breadth and depth were seen after two AZD1222 doses. Of spike-specific TCRs, nearly half reportedly target regions left unmutated in variants.

Sequenced by immunoSEQ multiplex PCR; TCRdb stores in-frame clones only, minus some. The table includes 100,000 to 150,000 clones, more than 70% detected once. The clonotype originates from an adult in good health. Sequencing used peripheral blood, obtained on day 0 of AZD1222 vaccination.

This CDR3 is CASSLDTDTQYF. For the CDR3, the DNA is TGTGCCAGCAGCTTAGACACAGATACGCAGTATTTT. The chain uses TRBV11-3 and TRBJ2-3; D unclear. CDR1 is SGHNT and CDR2 is YENEEA in the germline V gene. The CDR3 totals 12 residues. The V end lost 0 bases, the J end lost 2 bases, and 0 bases lay between the germline ends.